The 9 T cell receptor beta chains below all came from one sample that was sequenced in a study of cytomegalovirus exposure and HLA in healthy donors. PCR primers comprised 60 Vbeta and 13 Jbeta primers. Only in-frame clones appear in the TCRdb table, and some are missing; sequencing was by immunoSEQ multiplex PCR. The table lists more than 65,000 clones, around three quarters of them singletons. Input material: PBMCs. The receptor source for this set is a man aged 40-49 years in good health and CMV-seronegative.

Turning to this clone: At one end the junction does not follow the germline gene, possibly because of a read error. Other DNA sequences from this sample encode an identical CDR3 as well. V usage is TRBV5-4 and J usage is TRBJ2-7, with D maybe TRBD2 (7 bases). The CDR3 length is 13 residues. Germline CDR1 is SGHNT and CDR2 is YYREEE (reference sequence). The CDR3: CAMLGGARGEQYF. For the CDR3, the DNA is TGCGCCATGCTAGGGGGGGCTCGTGGTGAGCAGTACTTC. Full variable domain (remainder filled in from reference TRBV5-4 and TRBJ2-7): ETGVTQSPTHLIKTRGQQVTLRCSSQSGHNTVSWYQQALGQGPQFIFQYYREEENGRGNFPPRFSGLQFPNYSSELNVNALELDDSALYLCAMLGGARGEQYFGPGTRLTVT.

This clone was observed a few times. This chain links TRBV4-1 with TRBJ1-2, with TRBD1 matching over 11 bases. CDR3 length equals 14 residues. V lost 8 bases, J lost 1 base, and 3 bases stayed unmatched. Germline lookup yields CDR1 MGHRA and CDR2 YSYEKL. This chain's CDR3 is CASGQGADNYGYTF. DNA of the CDR3: TGCGCCAGCGGACAGGGGGCGGATAACTATGGCTACACCTTC.

This clone was counted once. The chain has TRBV5-1 and TRBJ2-1; D is unclear. V lost 5 bases and J lost 7, with 19 bases in between. Germline-derived CDR1 and CDR2 are SGHRS and YFSETQ. CDR3 length equals 15 residues. The CDR3 DNA follows: TGCGCCAGCAGTGGCGGAGCCACTCGTGGGAATGAGCAGTTCTTC. It translates to CASSGGATRGNEQFF.

The chain links TRBV6-5 to TRBJ2-7, with D hard to call. The V end lost 6 bases, the J end lost 2 bases, and 11 bases lay between the germline ends. CDR1 and CDR2 from the germline V gene are MNHEY and SVGAGI. The CDR3 contains 13 residues. The CDR3 region is CASSSAEPYEQYF. CDR3 sequence (DNA): TGTGCCAGCAGCTCCGCAGAACCCTACGAGCAGTACTTC.

The V gene is TRBV7-9, the J gene TRBJ2-1, with TRBD1 as a possible D gene (5 bases). The CDR3 contains 13 residues. Germline V lookup: CDR1 SEHNR, CDR2 FQNEAQ (reference sequence). V was shortened by 3 bases and J by 4 bases, with 7 bases between the two germline ends. CDR3 sequence reads: CASSLTEYNEQFF. The CDR3 nucleotides are TGTGCCAGCAGCTTGACAGAATACAATGAGCAGTTCTTC.

This clone was observed a few times. The rearrangement links TRBV5-1 to TRBJ2-5; TRBD1 aligns across 10 bases. Trimming removed 3 bases from V and 5 bases from J; junction bases left unmatched: 1. CDR1 and CDR2 (germline): SGHRS, YFSETQ. The CDR3 is 13 residues long. The CDR3 loop is CASSWTGGETQYF. Here the CDR3 DNA reads TGCGCCAGCAGCTGGACAGGGGGGGAGACCCAGTACTTC. The whole variable domain, remainder taken from reference TRBV5-1 and TRBJ2-5, is KAGVTQTPRYLIKTRGQQVTLSCSPISGHRSVSWYQQTPGQGLQFLFEYFSETQRNKGNFPGRFSGRQFSNSRSEMNVSTLELGDSALYLCASSWTGGETQYFGPGTRLLVL.

The V gene is TRBV9, the J gene TRBJ1-5; TRBD1 aligns across 9 bases. V shed 4 bases and J 7 bases; nucleotides not matched to a gene: 9. This CDR3 spans 15 amino acids. Germline CDR1 and CDR2: SGDLS and YYNGEE. The CDR3 is CASSTGQGVGQPQHF. The CDR3 DNA reads as TGTGCCAGCAGCACGGGACAGGGTGTGGGACAGCCCCAGCATTTT. The full variable domain, with the rest looked up from reference TRBV9 and TRBJ1-5, is DSGVTQTPKHLITATGQRVTLRCSPRSGDLSVYWYQQSLDQGLQFLIQYYNGEERAKGNILERFSAQQFPDLHSELNLSSLELGDSALYFCASSTGQGVGQPQHFGDGTRLSIL.

The genes are TRBV4-1 and TRBJ1-5; a weak D match, TRBD1 (5 bases). Deletions cut 0 bases from V and 9 bases from J, with 15 bases between. The CDR3 is 15 amino acids. In germline, CDR1 is MGHRA, CDR2 YSYEKL. CDR3 protein: CASSQDIGREWPQHF. In DNA form, the CDR3 reads TGCGCCAGCAGCCAAGATATAGGCAGGGAATGGCCCCAGCATTTT.

The rearrangement joins TRBV30 to TRBJ1-4; TRBD1 matches 7 bases. Unmatched junction bases numbered 16, after V lost 4 bases and J lost 2 bases. The CDR3 runs 18 residues. Germline assignment: CDR1 GTSNPN and CDR2 SVGIG (reference sequence). The CDR3: CAWNSRRQGGFTNEKLFF. CDR3 nucleotides: TGTGCCTGGAATTCGAGGAGACAGGGAGGTTTTACTAATGAAAAACTGTTTTTT.